These 20 T cell receptor beta chains originate from one sample sequenced in a study of early stage breast cancer tumors. Assay used: immunoSEQ multiplex PCR; TCRdb lists only in-frame clones, some missing. The sample has tens of thousands of clones, around 85% seen once. Sequenced material: blood. The receptors here all came from a person aged 55 to 69 with breast cancer.

The chain has TRBV30 and TRBJ1-1; no reliable D call. Germline CDR1 GTSNPN, CDR2 SVGIG (reference sequence). Trimming removed 4 bases at V and 1 base at J, with 10 bases between. CDR3 length: 13 amino acids. The CDR3 sequence: CAWTGPANTEAFF. The CDR3, as DNA: TGTGCCTGGACCGGCCCGGCGAACACTGAAGCTTTCTTT.

The CDR3 reads CASSLIWSQETQYF. Here the CDR3 DNA reads TGTGCCAGCTCACTCATTTGGAGCCAAGAGACCCAGTACTTC. The J gene is TRBJ2-5, the V gene TRBV18; no clear D gene. V lost 4 bases and J 1 base, leaving 10 bases between the germline ends. The CDR3 covers 14 residues. Germline CDR1 is KGHSH and CDR2 is LQKENI.

This clone was observed a single time. The rearrangement joins TRBV5-1 to TRBJ2-7; D tentatively reads TRBD1 or TRBD2 (5 bases each). CDR1 and CDR2 (germline): SGHRS, YFSETQ. This CDR3 is built from 13 residues. Trimming stripped 6 bases from V and 2 bases from J, with 12 bases between. The CDR3 coding sequence is TGCGCCAGCAATCGCCAGGGAGCCTACGAGCAGTACTTC. It yields the protein CASNRQGAYEQYF.

This chain connects TRBV27 to TRBJ2-2; D perhaps matches TRBD1 (6 bases). The germline V and J ends were trimmed by 3 bases and 7 bases, with 15 bases remaining between them. The CDR3 runs to 15 residues. Germline V gives CDR1 MNHEY, CDR2 SMNVEV (reference sequence). CDR3 amino acids: CASSLGHPQDGELFF. The CDR3 nucleotides are TGTGCCAGCAGTTTGGGACATCCACAGGACGGGGAGCTGTTTTTT.

This chain links TRBV2 with TRBJ1-1; no clear D. The CDR3 covers 13 residues. Per the germline V gene, CDR1 is SNHLY and CDR2 is FYNNEI. Trimming pared 6 bases from V and 4 bases from J, leaving 12 bases between. The CDR3 spells CASSRTEATEAFF. CDR3 in DNA: TGTGCCAGCAGCCGGACGGAGGCCACTGAAGCTTTCTTT.

This chain uses TRBV20-1 with TRBJ1-1, with 7 nucleotides matching TRBD1. The trim removed 4 bases at V and 12 bases at J, leaving 8 bases unmatched. Germline V lookup: CDR1 DFQATT, CDR2 SNEGSKA (reference sequence). The CDR3 sequence is 11 residues long. The CDR3, as DNA: TGCAGTGCTACCCAGGGGGGGGGAACTTTCTTT. This codes for CSATQGGGTFF.

The chain recombines TRBV7-3 with TRBJ2-5; D is unresolved. The CDR3 runs to 14 residues. V lost 1 base, J lost 4 bases, and 10 bases lay in between. Germline assignment: CDR1 SGHTA and CDR2 FQGTGA. The CDR3, as DNA: TGTGCCAGCAGCTTAATGGGCGGAGTAGAGACCCAGTACTTC. Its translation: CASSLMGGVETQYF.

The rearrangement joins TRBV7-2 to TRBJ1-5, with 8 positions matching TRBD1. The CDR3 covers 15 residues. Germline V gene sequence: CDR1 SGHTA, CDR2 FQGNSA. V lost 5 bases to trimming and J lost 2 bases; unmatched junction nucleotides: 5. Here the CDR3 reads CASSPDRGRNQPQHF. The CDR3 DNA sequence: TGTGCCAGCAGCCCCGACAGGGGACGCAATCAGCCCCAGCATTTT.

This chain uses TRBV25-1 with TRBJ2-7; no firm D call. CDR1 and CDR2 (germline): MGHDK, SYGVNS. The CDR3 length is 16 residues. Trimming removed 0 bases at V and 1 base at J, with 13 bases between. CDR3 sequence (DNA): TGTGCCAGCAGTGAATATATTTCTCCCGATTCCTACGAGCAGTACTTC. It yields the protein CASSEYISPDSYEQYF.

CDR3 sequence (DNA): TGTGCCAGCAGTGAGGGGGGGACTAACTATGGCTACACCTTC. Protein sequence: CASSEGGTNYGYTF. This chain links TRBV6-1 with TRBJ1-2; tentatively, D is TRBD1 (5 bases). Germline loops: CDR1 MNHNS, CDR2 SASEGT. The V end lost 3 bases, the J end lost 0 bases, and 8 bases lay between the germline ends. This CDR3 spans 14 amino acids.

V and J are TRBV5-1 and TRBJ1-1; 9 nucleotides align to TRBD1. Germline trimming cut 2 bases from V and 1 base from J; bases unmatched to any gene: 3. Germline assignment: CDR1 SGHRS and CDR2 YFSETQ. The CDR3 has 15 residues. DNA of the CDR3: TGCGCCAGCAGCTTAAAGGGACAGGGGAACACTGAAGCTTTCTTT. Residues: CASSLKGQGNTEAFF.

V and J are TRBV30 and TRBJ1-2; 9 nucleotides agree with TRBD1. J gave up 6 bases and V 0 bases, and 2 bases lay outside the gene matches. The CDR3 sequence is 13 residues long. Germline CDR1 GTSNPN, CDR2 SVGIG (reference sequence). CDR3 amino acids: CAWSVRQGDGYTF. As DNA, the CDR3 is TGTGCCTGGAGTGTAAGACAGGGGGATGGCTACACCTTC. The full variable domain, completed using reference TRBV30 and TRBJ1-2, is SQTIHQWPATLVQPVGSPLSLECTVEGTSNPNLYWYRQAAGRGLQLLFYSVGIGQISSEVPQNLSASRPQDRQFILSSKKLLLSDSGFYLCAWSVRQGDGYTFGSGTRLTVV.

The CDR3 coding sequence is TGTGCCAGCAGCCCCCGGGACGGTAGCTCCTACAATGAGCAGTTCTTC. It encodes CASSPRDGSSYNEQFF. The V call is TRBV7-9, the J call TRBJ2-1; D tentatively reads TRBD1 or TRBD2 (5 bases each). The CDR3 is made up of 16 amino acids. Trimming removed 5 bases from V and 0 bases from J, with 14 bases in between. Germline lookup yields CDR1 SEHNR and CDR2 FQNEAQ (reference sequence).

This chain connects TRBV28 to TRBJ1-2, with a tentative D call TRBD1 (5 bases). V lost 3 bases to trimming and J lost 7 bases, with 12 bases between them. The germline gives CDR1 MDHEN, CDR2 SYDVKM. This CDR3 region has 13 residues. The DNA of the CDR3 is TGTGCCAGCAGTTTCCCCCAGGGTGGTGGCTACACCTTC. Protein: CASSFPQGGGYTF.

The V gene is TRBV7-3, the J gene TRBJ2-3, with 10 bases fitting TRBD2. The germline CDR1 and CDR2 sequences are SGHTA and FQGTGA. After removal of 5 bases from V and 3 bases from J, the junction contained 5 bases not matched to a gene. The CDR3 consists of 15 residues. This chain's CDR3 is CASSPQRGGTDTQYF. CDR3 bases: TGTGCCAGCAGCCCCCAGCGGGGGGGAACAGATACGCAGTATTTT.

V is TRBV4-1 and J is TRBJ2-5; no reliable D call. V lost 0 bases, J lost 2 bases, and 7 bases lay in between. The CDR3 contains 14 residues. Germline CDR1 reads MGHRA; CDR2 reads YSYEKL. The DNA for the CDR3 is TGCGCCAGCAGCCAAGAGCCAGCTCAAGAGACCCAGTACTTC. This codes for CASSQEPAQETQYF.

In this sample, this clone turned up a few times. The rearrangement uses TRBV28 and TRBJ1-2, with D perhaps TRBD1 (6 bases). Trimming took off 6 bases at V and 5 bases at J, with 10 bases between the two ends. Germline CDR1 reads MDHEN; CDR2 reads SYDVKM. The CDR3 is made up of 12 amino acids. The CDR3 loop is CASSNRAYGYTF. In nucleotides, the CDR3 is TGTGCCAGCAGCAACAGGGCTTATGGCTACACCTTC.

The chain joins TRBV5-6 to TRBJ2-5, with 8 bases identical to TRBD2. This CDR3 contains 16 residues. Trimming removed 4 bases from V and 4 bases from J; junction bases left unmatched: 12. Germline V lookup: CDR1 SGHDT, CDR2 YYEEEE. DNA of the CDR3: TGTGCCAGCAGCCGGGGGGGGATCTACGGGGGAGAGACCCAGTACTTC. It codes for CASSRGGIYGGETQYF.

This chain connects TRBV7-9 to TRBJ2-1; TRBD1 matches 9 bases. V trimming: 2 bases; J trimming: 4 bases; junction bases outside the gene matches: 6. Germline values: CDR1 SEHNR, CDR2 FQNEAQ (reference sequence). There are 16 residues in the CDR3. CDR3: CASSLLLGQGYNEQFF. DNA for the CDR3: TGTGCCAGCAGCTTATTGCTGGGACAGGGATACAATGAGCAGTTCTTC.

The gene calls are TRBV6-1 and TRBJ2-5; perhaps TRBD2 as D (7 bases). Germline V gene lookup returns CDR1 MNHNS and CDR2 SASEGT. V was pared by 1 base and J by 5 bases, with 20 bases between. CDR3 length: 17 amino acids. CDR3 nucleotide sequence: TGTGCCAGCAGTGAAGAGGGGGGGCGAGGTAGCGGCGAGACCCAGTACTTC. Translating gives CASSEEGGRGSGETQYF.